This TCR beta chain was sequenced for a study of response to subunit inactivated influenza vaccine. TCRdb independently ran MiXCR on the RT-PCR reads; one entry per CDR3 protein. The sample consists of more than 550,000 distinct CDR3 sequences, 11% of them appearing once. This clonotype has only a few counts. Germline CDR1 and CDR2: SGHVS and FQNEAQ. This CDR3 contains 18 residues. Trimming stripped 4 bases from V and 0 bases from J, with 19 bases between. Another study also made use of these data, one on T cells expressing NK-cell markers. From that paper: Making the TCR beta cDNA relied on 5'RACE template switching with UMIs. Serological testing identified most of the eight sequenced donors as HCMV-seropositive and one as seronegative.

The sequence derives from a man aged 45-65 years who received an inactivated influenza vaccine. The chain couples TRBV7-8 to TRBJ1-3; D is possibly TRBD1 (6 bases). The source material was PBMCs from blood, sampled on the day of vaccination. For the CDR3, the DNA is TGTGCCAGCAGCTCTCGACCCAGGGGCAGGGCCTCTGGAAACACCATATATTTT. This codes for CASSSRPRGRASGNTIYF. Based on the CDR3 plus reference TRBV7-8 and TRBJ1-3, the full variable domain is GAGVSQSPRYKVAKRGQDVALRCDPISGHVSLFWYQQALGQGPEFLTYFQNEAQLDKSGLPSDRFFAERPEGSVSTLKIQRTQQEDSAVYLCASSSRPRGRASGNTIYFGEGSWLTVV.